This T cell receptor (beta chain) was recovered during a study of blood T cell repertoires in COVID-19. Only in-frame clones appear in the TCRdb table, and some are missing; sequencing was by immunoSEQ multiplex PCR. The profile shows around 78,000 clones, 86% of them singletons. The CDR3 length is 14 residues. V trimming: 5 bases; J trimming: 1 base; junction bases outside the gene matches: 3. Looked up from germline, CDR1 is LNHDA and CDR2 is SQIVND (reference sequence). The receptor was derived from a man between 45 and 60 years old with active or convalescent COVID-19. Sequencing was performed on peripheral blood. The chain carries TRBV19 and TRBJ1-1; 8 bases match TRBD1. CDR3 protein: CASSAGTGNTEAFF. CDR3 in DNA: TGTGCCAGTAGTGCTGGGACAGGGAACACTGAAGCTTTCTTT.